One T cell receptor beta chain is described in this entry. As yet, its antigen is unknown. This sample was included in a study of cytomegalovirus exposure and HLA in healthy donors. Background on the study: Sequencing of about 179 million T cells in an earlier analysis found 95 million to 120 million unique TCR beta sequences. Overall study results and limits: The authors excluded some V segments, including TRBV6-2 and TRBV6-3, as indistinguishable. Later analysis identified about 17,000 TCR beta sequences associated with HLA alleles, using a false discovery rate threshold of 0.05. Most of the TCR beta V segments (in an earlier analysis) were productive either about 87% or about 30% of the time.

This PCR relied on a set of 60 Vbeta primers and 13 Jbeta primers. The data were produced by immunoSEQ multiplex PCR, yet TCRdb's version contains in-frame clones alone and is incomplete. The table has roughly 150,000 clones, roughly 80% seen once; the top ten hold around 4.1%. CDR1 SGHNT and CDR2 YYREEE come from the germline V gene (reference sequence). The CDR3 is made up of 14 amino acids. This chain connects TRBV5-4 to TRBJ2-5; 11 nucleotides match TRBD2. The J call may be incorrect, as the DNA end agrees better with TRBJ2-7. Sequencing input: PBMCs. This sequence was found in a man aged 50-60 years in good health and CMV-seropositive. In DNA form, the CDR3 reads TGTGCCAGCAGCTTGGATCTAGCGGGAGGCGAGCAGTACTTC. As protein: CASSLDLAGGEQYF.